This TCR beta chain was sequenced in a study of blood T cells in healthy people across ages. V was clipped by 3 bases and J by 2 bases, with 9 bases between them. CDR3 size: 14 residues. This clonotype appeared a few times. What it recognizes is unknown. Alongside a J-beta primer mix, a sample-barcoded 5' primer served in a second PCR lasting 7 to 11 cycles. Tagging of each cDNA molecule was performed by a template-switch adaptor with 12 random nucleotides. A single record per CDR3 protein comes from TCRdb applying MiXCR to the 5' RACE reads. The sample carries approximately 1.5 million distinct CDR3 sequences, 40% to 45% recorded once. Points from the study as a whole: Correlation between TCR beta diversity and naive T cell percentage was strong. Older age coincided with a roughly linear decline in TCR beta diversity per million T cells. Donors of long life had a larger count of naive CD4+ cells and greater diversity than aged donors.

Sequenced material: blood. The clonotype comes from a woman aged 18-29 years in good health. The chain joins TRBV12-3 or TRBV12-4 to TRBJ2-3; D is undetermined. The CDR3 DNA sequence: TGTGCCAGCAGTTTTACCTCGTCCACAGATACGCAGTATTTT. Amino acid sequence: CASSFTSSTDTQYF.